A selection of T cell receptor beta chains follows, all from one sample in a study of blood T cell repertoires in COVID-19. This table comes from immunoSEQ multiplex PCR, and its TCRdb copy is limited to in-frame clones, with some not included. The repertoire holds approximately 200,000 clones, with 70% to 90% as singletons. Sample: PBMCs or T cells enriched from blood (not recorded which). These receptor sequences come from a man aged 30-40 years who had recovered from COVID-19. Each CDR3 is given with its conserved first and last residue. A D gene is named only where the DNA matches it firmly. A row's size may be missing; if present it is once, few, many or a size class.

J gene	D gene	clone size	V gene	CDR3 protein	CDR3 DNA
TRBJ1-2	.	.	TRBV30	CAWSVAERGNTF	TGTGCCTGGAGTGTGGCAGAGCGGGGCAACACCTTC
TRBJ2-7	.	.	TRBV7-8	CASSSEGVTYEQYF	TGTGCCAGCAGCTCAGAAGGGGTTACCTACGAGCAGTACTTC
TRBJ1-4	.	.	TRBV5-4	CATGRREEKLFF	TGTGCCACCGGGAGAAGGGAGGAAAAACTGTTTTTT
TRBJ1-3	.	.	TRBV28	CASSLQDTYSGNTIYF	TGTGCCAGCAGTTTGCAGGACACCTACTCTGGAAACACCATATATTTT
TRBJ1-1	.	few	TRBV10-2	CASSDLQVEAFF	TGCGCCAGCAGTGATCTTCAGGTCGAAGCTTTCTTT
TRBJ1-5	TRBD1	few	TRBV19	CAAGGGQPQHF	TGTGCCGCAGGGGGCGGGCAGCCCCAGCATTTT
TRBJ1-5	TRBD1	.	TRBV5-1	CASSLVRQGFYYQPQHF	TGCGCCAGCAGCTTGGTCCGACAGGGTTTCTATTATCAGCCCCAGCATTTT
TRBJ1-6	TRBD1	few	TRBV6-5	CASSWDRAADSPLHF	TGTGCCAGCAGCTGGGACAGGGCGGCCGATTCACCCCTCCACTTT
TRBJ2-7	TRBD2	.	TRBV2	CASSGFTSGRYEQYF	TGTGCCAGCAGTGGTTTTACCAGCGGGAGGTACGAGCAGTACTTC
TRBJ2-1	TRBD1	.	TRBV2	CASSGPDRVKQFF	TGTGCCAGCAGTGGCCCGGACAGGGTAAAGCAGTTCTTC